This T cell receptor (beta chain) was documented in a study of memory CD4+ T cells and cytomegalovirus serostatus. V was clipped by 6 bases and J by 4 bases; unmatched bases: 5. The CDR3 runs to 14 residues. Looked up from germline, CDR1 is SNHLY and CDR2 is FYNNEI. Sequencing used immunoSEQ multiplex PCR; TCRdb keeps in-frame clones, though not all of them. The repertoire has about 92,000 clones, 80% of them found once; the top ten carry 3.5% to 4%. The sort gate was single viable CD3+CD4+CD8-CD45RO+ cells for memory CD4+ T cells. The TCR sequence derives from an adult in good health and CMV-seropositive. The genes are TRBV2 and TRBJ1-1; 10 bases map to TRBD1. The sample consisted of memory CD4+ T cells from blood. In DNA, the CDR3 is TGTGCCAGCAGGGGGACAGGGGCAGGCACTGAAGCTTTCTTT. It encodes CASRGTGAGTEAFF. The full variable domain, in which reference TRBV2 and TRBJ1-1 provide the parts outside the CDR3, is EPEVTQTPSHQVTQMGQEVILRCVPISNHLYFYWYRQILGQKVEFLVSFYNNEISEKSEIFDDQFSVERPDGSNFTLKIRSTKLEDSAMYFCASRGTGAGTEAFFGQGTRLTVV.